The clone carrying this T cell receptor (beta chain) was found a few times. TCRdb re-derived calls from the 5' RACE reads in MiXCR, one entry per CDR3 protein. The data contain more than 45,000 distinct CDR3 sequences, 5.6% of them singletons. This entry comes from a study of early T cells in non-severe SARS-CoV-2 infection. This clonotype was obtained from an adult who was a healthcare worker with PCR-confirmed SARS-CoV-2 infection or an uninfected control (not recorded which). The sequenced sample was whole blood.

CDR3 amino acids: CASTVDNRGFNEQYF. DNA for the CDR3: TGTGCCAGCACGGTTGATAATCGAGGCTTTAACGAGCAGTACTTC. J is TRBJ2-7 and V is TRBV7-2; D is ambiguous. This CDR3 comprises 15 residues. Germline V gene data show CDR1 as SGHTA and CDR2 as FQGNSA. The V end lost 7 bases, the J end lost 5 bases, and 21 bases lay between the germline ends.